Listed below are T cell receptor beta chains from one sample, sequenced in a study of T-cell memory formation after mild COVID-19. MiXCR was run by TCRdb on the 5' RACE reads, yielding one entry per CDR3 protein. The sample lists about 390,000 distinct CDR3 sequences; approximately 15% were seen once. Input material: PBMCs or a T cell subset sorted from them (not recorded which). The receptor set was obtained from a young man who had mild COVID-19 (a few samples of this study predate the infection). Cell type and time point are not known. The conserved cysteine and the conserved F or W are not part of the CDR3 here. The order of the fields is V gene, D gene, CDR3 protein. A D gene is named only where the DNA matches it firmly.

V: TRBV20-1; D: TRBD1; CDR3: SAREWDRGYNEQF
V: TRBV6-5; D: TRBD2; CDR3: ASSSGGAGHTQY
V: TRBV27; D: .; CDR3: ASTPEPTPSTDTQY
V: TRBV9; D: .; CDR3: ASGTVLTDTQY
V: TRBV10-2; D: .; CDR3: ASSESGSQETQY
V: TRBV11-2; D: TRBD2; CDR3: ASSFDGLAGAKETQY
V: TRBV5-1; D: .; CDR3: ASSFGGHSNEQF
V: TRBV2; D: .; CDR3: ASSVRADTEAF
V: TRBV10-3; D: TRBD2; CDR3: AISEVQRGGPDTQY
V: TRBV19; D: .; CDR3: ASSIDPGAGAYNEQF
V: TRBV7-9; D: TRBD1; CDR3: ASSFMGQANTEAF
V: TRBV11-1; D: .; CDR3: ASSPDFRFQETQY
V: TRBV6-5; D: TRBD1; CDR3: ASSRTGGNINSPLH
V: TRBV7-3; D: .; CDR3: ASSLMGPDEQF
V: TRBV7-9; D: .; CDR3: ASEWPGAGLLAKNIQY
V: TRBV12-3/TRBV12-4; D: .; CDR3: ASSSGSPLH
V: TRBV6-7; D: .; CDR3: ASSPPLKICSNQPQH
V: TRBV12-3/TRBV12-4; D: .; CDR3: ASSFRGMYNEQF
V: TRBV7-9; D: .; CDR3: ASSLYRANYGYT
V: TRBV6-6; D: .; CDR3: ASSYDPMDTQY
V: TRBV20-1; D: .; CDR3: SASTNPGYT
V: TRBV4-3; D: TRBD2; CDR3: ASSQEWLAGGWGTDTQY
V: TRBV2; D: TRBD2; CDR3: ASSDLGLAARAKNIQY
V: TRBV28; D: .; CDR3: ASNPDSQETQY
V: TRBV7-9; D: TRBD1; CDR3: ASSRTGQGTDTQY
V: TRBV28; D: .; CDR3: ASHREDTGELF
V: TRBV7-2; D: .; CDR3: ASSAQGVYGYT
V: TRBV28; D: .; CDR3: ATPRVAHSIDYGYT
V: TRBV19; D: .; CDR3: ASSISNLKKDQY
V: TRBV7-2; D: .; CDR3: ASTLSPSDTQY
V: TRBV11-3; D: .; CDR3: ASSFGGAHSDNEQF
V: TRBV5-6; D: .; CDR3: ASSLGGYEQF